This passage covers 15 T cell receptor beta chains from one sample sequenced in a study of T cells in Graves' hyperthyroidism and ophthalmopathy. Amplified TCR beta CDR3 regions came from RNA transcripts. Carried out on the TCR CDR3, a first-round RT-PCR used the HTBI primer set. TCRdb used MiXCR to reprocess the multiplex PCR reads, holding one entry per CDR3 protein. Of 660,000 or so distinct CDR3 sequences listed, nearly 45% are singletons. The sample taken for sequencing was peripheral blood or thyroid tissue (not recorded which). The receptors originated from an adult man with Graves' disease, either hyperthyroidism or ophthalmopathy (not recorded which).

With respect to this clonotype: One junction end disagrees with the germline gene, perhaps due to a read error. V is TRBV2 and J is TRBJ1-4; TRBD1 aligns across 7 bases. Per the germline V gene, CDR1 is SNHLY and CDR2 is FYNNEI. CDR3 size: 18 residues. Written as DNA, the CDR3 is TGTGCCACCAGTGATTCACGGGACAGCAGGTTCGCGAATGAAAAACTGTTTTTT. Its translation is CATSDSRDSRFANEKLFF. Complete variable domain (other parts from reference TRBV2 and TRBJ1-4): EPEVTQTPSHQVTQMGQEVILRCVPISNHLYFYWYRQILGQKVEFLVSFYNNEISEKSEIFDDQFSVERPDGSNFTLKIRSTKLEDSAMYFCATSDSRDSRFANEKLFFGSGTQLSVL.

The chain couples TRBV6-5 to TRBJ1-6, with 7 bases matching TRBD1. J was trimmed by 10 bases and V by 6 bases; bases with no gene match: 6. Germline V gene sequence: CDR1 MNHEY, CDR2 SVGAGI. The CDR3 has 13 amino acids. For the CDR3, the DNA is TGTGCCAGCAGAAACACAGGGGTCTCACCCCTCCACTTT. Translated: CASRNTGVSPLHF.

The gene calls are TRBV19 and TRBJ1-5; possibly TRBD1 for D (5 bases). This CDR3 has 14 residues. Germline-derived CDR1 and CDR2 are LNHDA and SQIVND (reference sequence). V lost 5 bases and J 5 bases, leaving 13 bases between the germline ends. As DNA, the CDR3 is TGTGCCAGTAGTCTTAGGGGAAAGGATCAGCCCCAGCATTTT. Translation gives CASSLRGKDQPQHF. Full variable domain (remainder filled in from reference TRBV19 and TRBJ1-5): DGGITQSPKYLFRKEGQNVTLSCEQNLNHDAMYWYRQDPGQGLRLIYYSQIVNDFQKGDIAEGYSVSREKKESFPLTVTSAQKNPTAFYLCASSLRGKDQPQHFGDGTRLSIL.

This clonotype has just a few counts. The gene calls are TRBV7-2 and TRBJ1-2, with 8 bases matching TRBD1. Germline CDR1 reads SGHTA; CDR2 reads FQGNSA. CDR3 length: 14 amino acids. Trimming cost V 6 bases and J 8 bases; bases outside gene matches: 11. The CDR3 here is CASRVGQVVSGYTF. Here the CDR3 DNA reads TGTGCCAGCAGAGTGGGACAGGTCGTTTCCGGCTACACCTTC.

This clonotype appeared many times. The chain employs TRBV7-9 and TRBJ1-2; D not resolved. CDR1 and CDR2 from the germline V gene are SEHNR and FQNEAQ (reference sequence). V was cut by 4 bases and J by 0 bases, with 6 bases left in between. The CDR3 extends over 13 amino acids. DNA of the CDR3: TGTGCCAGCAGCTACGGTTCTAACTATGGCTACACCTTC. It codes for CASSYGSNYGYTF.

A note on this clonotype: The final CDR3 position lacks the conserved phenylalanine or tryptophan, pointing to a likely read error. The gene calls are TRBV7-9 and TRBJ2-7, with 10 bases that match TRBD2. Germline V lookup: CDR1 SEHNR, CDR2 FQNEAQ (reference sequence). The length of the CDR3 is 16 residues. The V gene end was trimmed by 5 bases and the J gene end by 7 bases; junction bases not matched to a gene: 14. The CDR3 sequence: CASSPPLAGGPGEQYL. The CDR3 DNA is TGTGCCAGCAGCCCTCCCTTAGCGGGAGGTCCCGGGGAGCAGTACCTC.

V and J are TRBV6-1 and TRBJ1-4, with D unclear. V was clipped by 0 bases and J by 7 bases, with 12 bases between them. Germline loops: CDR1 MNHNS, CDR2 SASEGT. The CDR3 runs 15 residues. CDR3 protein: CASSEAWGYGEKLFF. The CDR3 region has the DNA TGTGCCAGCAGTGAAGCGTGGGGTTACGGTGAAAAACTGTTTTTT.

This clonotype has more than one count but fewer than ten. CDR3 DNA: TGTGCCAGCAGTTACTCAGGGGCCGACCAAGAGACCCAGTACTTC. Translating it yields CASSYSGADQETQYF. V usage is TRBV6-5 and J usage is TRBJ2-5; possibly TRBD1 for D (5 bases). V was clipped by 0 bases and J by 0 bases, with 8 bases between them. There are 15 residues in the CDR3. CDR1 MNHEY and CDR2 SVGAGI come from the germline V gene.

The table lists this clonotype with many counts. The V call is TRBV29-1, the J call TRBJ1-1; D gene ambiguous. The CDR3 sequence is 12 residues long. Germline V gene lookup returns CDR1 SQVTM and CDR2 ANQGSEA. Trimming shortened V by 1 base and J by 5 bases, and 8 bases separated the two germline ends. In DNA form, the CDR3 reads TGCAGCGTTGAAGCCGGGGATACTGAAGCTTTCTTT. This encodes CSVEAGDTEAFF.

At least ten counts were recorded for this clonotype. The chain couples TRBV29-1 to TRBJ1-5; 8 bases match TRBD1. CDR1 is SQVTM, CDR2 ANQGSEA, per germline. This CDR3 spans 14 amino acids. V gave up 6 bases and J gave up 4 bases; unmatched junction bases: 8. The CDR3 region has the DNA TGCAGCGTCGCCGGACAGGGACGGAATCAGCCCCAGCATTTT. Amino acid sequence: CSVAGQGRNQPQHF.

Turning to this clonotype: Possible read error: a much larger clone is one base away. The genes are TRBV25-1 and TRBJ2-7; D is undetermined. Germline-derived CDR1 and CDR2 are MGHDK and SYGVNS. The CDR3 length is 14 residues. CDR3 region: CASSGWANSDEQYF. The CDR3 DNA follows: TGTGCCAGCAGTGGGTGGGCCAACTCCGACGAGCAGTACTTC.

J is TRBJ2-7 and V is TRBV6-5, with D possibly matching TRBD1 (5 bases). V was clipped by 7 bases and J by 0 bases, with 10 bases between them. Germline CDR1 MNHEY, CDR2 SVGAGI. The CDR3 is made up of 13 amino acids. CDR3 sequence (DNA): TGTGCCAGCACCTATGGACACTCCTACGAGCAGTACTTC. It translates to CASTYGHSYEQYF.

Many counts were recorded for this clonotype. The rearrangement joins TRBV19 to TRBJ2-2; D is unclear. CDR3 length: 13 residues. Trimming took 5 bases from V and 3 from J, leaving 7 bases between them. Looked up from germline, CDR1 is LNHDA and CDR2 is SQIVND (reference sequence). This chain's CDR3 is CASSPDYTGELFF. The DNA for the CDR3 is TGTGCCAGTAGTCCTGACTACACCGGGGAGCTGTTTTTT.

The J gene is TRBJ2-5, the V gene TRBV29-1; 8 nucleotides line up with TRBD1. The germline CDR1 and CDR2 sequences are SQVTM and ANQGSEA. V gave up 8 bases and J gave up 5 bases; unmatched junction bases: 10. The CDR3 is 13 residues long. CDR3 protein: CSLRAGGAETQYF. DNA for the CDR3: TGCAGCTTAAGGGCAGGGGGCGCGGAGACCCAGTACTTC.

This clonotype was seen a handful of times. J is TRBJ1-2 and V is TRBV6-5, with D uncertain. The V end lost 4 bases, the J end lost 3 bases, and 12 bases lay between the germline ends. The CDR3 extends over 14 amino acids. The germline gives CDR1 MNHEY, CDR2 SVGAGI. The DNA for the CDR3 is TGTGCCAGCAGTTCTCTGGCGACCGACTATGGCTACACCTTC. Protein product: CASSSLATDYGYTF.